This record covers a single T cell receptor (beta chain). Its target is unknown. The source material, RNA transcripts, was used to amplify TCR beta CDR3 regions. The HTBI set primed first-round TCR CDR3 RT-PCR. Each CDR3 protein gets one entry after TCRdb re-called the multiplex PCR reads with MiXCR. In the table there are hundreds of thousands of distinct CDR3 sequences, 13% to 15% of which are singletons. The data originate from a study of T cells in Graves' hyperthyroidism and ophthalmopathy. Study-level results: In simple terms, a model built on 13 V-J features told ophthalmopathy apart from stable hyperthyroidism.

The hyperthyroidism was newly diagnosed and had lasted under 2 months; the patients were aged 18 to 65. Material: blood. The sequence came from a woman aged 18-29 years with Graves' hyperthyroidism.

CDR3 region: CASGAGWVMGTDTQYF. The CDR3 bases are TGTGCCAGTGGAGCGGGGTGGGTTATGGGCACAGATACGCAGTATTTT. The gene calls are TRBV6-1 and TRBJ2-3; 7 bases are a match to TRBD2. The CDR3 is 16 residues long. V trimming: 9 bases; J trimming: 1 base; junction bases outside the gene matches: 13. Germline CDR1 reads MNHNS; CDR2 reads SASEGT.